Each of the 25 T cell receptor beta chains below was sequenced from the same sample in a study of CD8 T cells in Susac syndrome. cDNA came from around 0.54 to 1 ug RNA primed by random hexamers. TCRdb called the immunoSEQ multiplex PCR reads again in MiXCR, with one record for every CDR3 protein. The sample lists 400,000 or so distinct CDR3 sequences, more than 80% occurring once. The material sequenced was CD8+ T cells from PBMCs. The receptor source for this set is a human donor with multiple sclerosis.

The chain couples TRBV12-3 or TRBV12-4 to TRBJ1-5; 7 bases agree with TRBD1. CDR3 length: 14 residues. V lost 3 bases, J lost 5 bases, and 4 bases stayed unmatched. In DNA form, the CDR3 reads TGTGCCAGCAGTTTCACAGGGGCGGATCAGCCCCAGCATTTT. Translating it yields CASSFTGADQPQHF.

The V call is TRBV7-9, the J call TRBJ2-1, with TRBD2 matching 8 bases. Germline CDR1 reads SEHNR; CDR2 reads FQNEAQ (reference sequence). There are 13 residues in the CDR3. V was clipped by 9 bases and J by 4 bases; unmatched bases: 5. The CDR3 nucleotides are TGTGCCAGTTATCGACTAGCGTACAATGAGCAGTTCTTC. As protein: CASYRLAYNEQFF.

Many counts were recorded for this clonotype. The chain is built from TRBV5-6 and TRBJ1-1, with D perhaps TRBD1 (5 bases). CDR1 and CDR2 from the germline V gene are SGHDT and YYEEEE. The germline V and J ends were trimmed by 0 bases and 5 bases, with 23 bases remaining between them. The CDR3 runs to 18 residues. CDR3 sequence (DNA): TGTGCCAGCAGCTTGGTGGTCGTCAGTGCGTCTTCAGGGACTGAAGCTTTCTTT. Amino acids: CASSLVVVSASSGTEAFF.

This chain uses TRBV20-1 with TRBJ1-2, with D possibly TRBD1 on 6 matching bases. V dropped 1 base and J dropped 3 bases, with 18 bases sitting between them. CDR3 size: 16 residues. CDR1 is DFQATT, CDR2 SNEGSKA, per germline (reference sequence). Here the CDR3 reads CSARGDHRVGDYGYTF. The CDR3 coding sequence is TGCAGTGCTAGAGGAGATCACAGGGTAGGGGACTATGGCTACACCTTC.

The chain joins TRBV2 to TRBJ1-2; 8 nucleotides match TRBD1. The CDR3 loop spans 17 amino acids. CDR1 is SNHLY, CDR2 FYNNEI, per germline. The trim removed 0 bases at V and 1 base at J, leaving 7 bases unmatched. The DNA for the CDR3 is TGTGCCAGCAGTGAAGCGGACGGACAGGGATTTAACTATGGCTACACCTTC. Its protein product is CASSEADGQGFNYGYTF.

The gene calls are TRBV11-3 and TRBJ2-3; 10 bases line up with TRBD2. The ends lost 3 bases at V and 5 bases at J; junction bases unmatched: 5. The CDR3 contains 15 residues. Per germline, CDR1 SGHNT and CDR2 YENEEA. The CDR3 nucleotides are TGTGCCAGCAGCTTCACTAGCGGGGATATAGATACGCAGTATTTT. It codes for CASSFTSGDIDTQYF.

This CDR3 is CASSLFLGRRLEETQYF. CDR3 in DNA: TGTGCCAGCAGTTTATTTCTGGGACGCCGATTGGAAGAGACCCAGTACTTC. The J gene is TRBJ2-5, the V gene TRBV27; D might be TRBD1 or TRBD2, each matching 5 bases. Germline loops: CDR1 MNHEY, CDR2 SMNVEV (reference sequence). CDR3 size: 17 residues. Trimming pared 1 base from V and 3 bases from J, leaving 18 bases between.

The rearrangement joins TRBV20-1 to TRBJ2-7; D is perhaps TRBD2 (5 bases). The germline V and J ends were trimmed by 0 bases and 6 bases, with 21 bases remaining between them. The CDR3 has 16 residues. CDR1 DFQATT and CDR2 SNEGSKA come from the germline V gene (reference sequence). The CDR3 spells CSARDRRTVRAGEQYF. Here the CDR3 DNA reads TGCAGTGCTAGAGATCGTAGGACGGTTCGGGCGGGCGAGCAGTACTTC.

J is TRBJ2-3 and V is TRBV27; 16 bases are shared with TRBD2. Germline V gene lookup returns CDR1 MNHEY and CDR2 SMNVEV (reference sequence). J lost 3 bases, V lost 6 bases, and 6 bases had no gene match. This CDR3 spans 17 amino acids. CDR3 nucleotides: TGTGCCAGCAGGGAGGGACTAGCGGGGGGGCCGACAGATACGCAGTATTTT. Its protein product is CASREGLAGGPTDTQYF.

The rearrangement joins TRBV28 to TRBJ1-1, with TRBD1 identical over 9 bases. Per the germline V gene, CDR1 is MDHEN and CDR2 is SYDVKM. This CDR3 is built from 16 residues. The J segment lost 3 bases and the V segment lost 7 bases, leaving 12 bases of the junction unmatched. The CDR3 is CASISPGQGPDTEAFF. The CDR3 DNA reads as TGTGCCAGCATTTCCCCGGGACAGGGACCGGACACTGAAGCTTTCTTT.

This sequence joins TRBV12-3 or TRBV12-4 and TRBJ2-3; TRBD2 matches 7 bases. This CDR3 is built from 15 residues. V trimming: 8 bases; J trimming: 6 bases; junction bases outside the gene matches: 14. CDR3 in DNA: TGTGCCAGCGGATATGCGGGAGCAACACCGGATACGCAGTATTTT. Encoded protein: CASGYAGATPDTQYF.

CDR3 loop: CASKRESPIVGNEQFF. The CDR3, as DNA: TGTGCCAGCAAACGGGAATCCCCAATCGTGGGCAATGAGCAGTTCTTC. The V and J genes are TRBV27 and TRBJ2-1; tentative D call: TRBD2 (5 bases). Germline CDR1 and CDR2: MNHEY and SMNVEV (reference sequence). The V end was cut by 7 bases, the J end by 6 bases, with 22 bases between. The CDR3 is made up of 16 amino acids.

This rearrangement joins TRBV28 to TRBJ1-3; D is uncertain. Germline V gene lookup returns CDR1 MDHEN and CDR2 SYDVKM. The CDR3 is made up of 15 amino acids. V lost 6 bases to trimming and J lost 1 base, with 13 bases between them. The CDR3 reads CASSPGWGSGNTIYF. CDR3 bases: TGTGCCAGCAGCCCCGGTTGGGGTTCTGGAAACACCATATATTTT.

The chain is built from TRBV2 and TRBJ1-2, with TRBD1 as a possible D gene (5 bases). Trimming removed 7 bases from V and 4 bases from J, with 19 bases in between. The CDR3 consists of 15 residues. Germline V gives CDR1 SNHLY, CDR2 FYNNEI. CDR3 in DNA: TGTGCCAGCACGGGGCAAGACACTTGGATCTATGGCTACACCTTC. Translation: CASTGQDTWIYGYTF.

The V gene is TRBV7-6, the J gene TRBJ2-7; 8 positions agree with TRBD1. Germline values: CDR1 SGHVS, CDR2 FNYEAQ. The CDR3 is made up of 15 amino acids. V trimming: 1 base; J trimming: 3 bases; junction bases outside the gene matches: 5. The CDR3 DNA reads as TGTGCCAGCAGCTTAGATCCCGGACAGGGCTACGAGCAGTACTTC. It yields the protein CASSLDPGQGYEQYF.

This chain joins TRBV7-2 and TRBJ1-5, with no clear D. V lost 6 bases and J 4 bases, leaving 10 bases between the germline ends. CDR1 SGHTA and CDR2 FQGNSA come from the germline V gene. This CDR3 contains 13 residues. Here the CDR3 reads CASSPVRNQPQHF. In DNA form, the CDR3 reads TGTGCCAGCAGTCCCGTGCGGAATCAGCCCCAGCATTTT.

The chain has TRBV6-2 or TRBV6-3 and TRBJ2-1; TRBD2 is a possible D gene (6 bases). From germline, CDR1 is MNHEY and CDR2 SVGEGT. The CDR3 is 14 residues long. The V end was cut by 5 bases, the J end by 3 bases, with 11 bases between. The CDR3 nucleotides read TGTGCCAGCAGTCCCCGGGACTTCTACAATGAGCAGTTCTTC. Protein: CASSPRDFYNEQFF.

The chain has TRBV7-6 and TRBJ2-7; TRBD1 agrees at 7 bases. V was clipped by 2 bases and J by 1 base; unmatched bases: 8. From germline, CDR1 is SGHVS and CDR2 FNYEAQ. There are 16 residues in the CDR3. The CDR3 coding sequence is TGTGCCAGCAGCTTAAACCGCCGGACAGGTTCCTACGAGCAGTACTTC. It translates to CASSLNRRTGSYEQYF. Complete variable domain (other parts from reference TRBV7-6 and TRBJ2-7): GAGVSQSPRYKVTKRGQDVALRCDPISGHVSLYWYRQALGQGPEFLTYFNYEAQQDKSGLPNDRFSAERPEGSISTLTIQRTEQRDSAMYRCASSLNRRTGSYEQYFGPGTRLTVT.

This clonotype was counted a few times. The rearrangement joins TRBV5-1 to TRBJ2-7, with a possible D match to TRBD2 (6 bases). Germline V gives CDR1 SGHRS, CDR2 YFSETQ. The CDR3 runs 13 residues. V was pared by 6 bases and J by 4 bases, with 14 bases between. CDR3 DNA: TGCGCCAGCATGCGGGACGGTGCTTACGAGCAGTACTTC. Translation gives CASMRDGAYEQYF.

The chain recombines TRBV29-1 with TRBJ2-3; possible D gene TRBD2, 6 bases. The CDR3 consists of 12 residues. The V end lost 1 base, the J end lost 5 bases, and 7 bases lay between the germline ends. Germline CDR1 is SQVTM and CDR2 is ANQGSEA. CDR3 DNA sequence: TGCAGCGTTGAAGGGGGGGAAGATACGCAGTATTTT. Translating it yields CSVEGGEDTQYF.

This clonotype was detected only a few times. The chain carries TRBV28 and TRBJ2-7, with 8 bases matching TRBD1. Germline V gene data show CDR1 as MDHEN and CDR2 as SYDVKM. Trimming took 7 bases from V and 0 from J; bases not matched to a gene: 2. The CDR3 contains 13 residues. In nucleotides, the CDR3 is TGTGCCAGCACTACAGGGGGCTCCTACGAGCAGTACTTC. Protein: CASTTGGSYEQYF. The full variable domain, with the rest looked up from reference TRBV28 and TRBJ2-7, is DVKVTQSSRYLVKRTGEKVFLECVQDMDHENMFWYRQDPGLGLRLIYFSYDVKMKEKGDIPEGYSVSREKKERFSLILESASTNQTSMYLCASTTGGSYEQYFGPGTRLTVT.

The genes are TRBV19 and TRBJ2-7, with 8 bases aligning to TRBD1. Losses at the gene ends were 4 bases for V and 3 bases for J; bases not matched to a gene: 11. Per the germline V gene, CDR1 is LNHDA and CDR2 is SQIVND (reference sequence). The CDR3 spans 16 residues. The CDR3 region has the DNA TGTGCCAGTAGTACGTATTCCGGGACAGGCTTCTACGAGCAGTACTTC. Its translation is CASSTYSGTGFYEQYF.

The V and J genes are TRBV12-3 or TRBV12-4 and TRBJ1-1, with D unresolved. The V and J ends lost 6 bases and 4 bases respectively, with 9 bases between them. The CDR3 is made up of 12 amino acids. CDR3 residues: CASRPRGTEAFF. CDR3 coding DNA: TGTGCCAGCAGGCCTCGGGGCACTGAAGCTTTCTTT.

This clonotype was picked up a small number of times. The chain has TRBV19 and TRBJ1-2, with TRBD1 matching over 7 bases. The J segment lost 5 bases and the V segment lost 5 bases, leaving 11 bases of the junction unmatched. The germline CDR1 and CDR2 sequences are LNHDA and SQIVND (reference sequence). CDR3 length equals 15 residues. The CDR3 sequence: CASSPSGDSPYGYTF. The CDR3 DNA is TGTGCCAGTAGTCCCAGTGGGGACAGCCCGTATGGCTACACCTTC.

The chain employs TRBV6-5 and TRBJ2-7; a possible D gene is TRBD1 (6 bases). Germline V gene sequence: CDR1 MNHEY, CDR2 SVGAGI. Trimming took off 10 bases at V and 2 bases at J, with 15 bases between the two ends. CDR3 length: 13 amino acids. The CDR3 region has the DNA TGTGCCATCTCAAAGGGACAAGCCTACGAGCAGTACTTC. Translated: CAISKGQAYEQYF.